This TCR beta chain came from a study of T cells after yellow fever vaccination. Trimming removed 6 bases from V and 0 bases from J, with 12 bases in between. The germline CDR1 and CDR2 sequences are DFQATT and SNEGSKA (reference sequence). This CDR3 contains 13 residues. This clonotype was seen at least ten times. TCRdb fed the 5' RACE reads into MiXCR, producing one record per CDR3 protein. The repertoire holds hundreds of thousands of distinct CDR3 sequences, with approximately 13% as singletons. The receptor's source is a man aged 25 to 40 who received the YFV17D yellow fever vaccine. Sequencing used PBMCs, obtained on the day of the yellow fever booster vaccination. This chain links TRBV20-1 with TRBJ2-7, with D maybe TRBD2 (6 bases). CDR3 residues: CSAPIGSSYEQYF. The CDR3 DNA reads TGCAGTGCCCCGATCGGGAGCTCCTACGAGCAGTACTTC.